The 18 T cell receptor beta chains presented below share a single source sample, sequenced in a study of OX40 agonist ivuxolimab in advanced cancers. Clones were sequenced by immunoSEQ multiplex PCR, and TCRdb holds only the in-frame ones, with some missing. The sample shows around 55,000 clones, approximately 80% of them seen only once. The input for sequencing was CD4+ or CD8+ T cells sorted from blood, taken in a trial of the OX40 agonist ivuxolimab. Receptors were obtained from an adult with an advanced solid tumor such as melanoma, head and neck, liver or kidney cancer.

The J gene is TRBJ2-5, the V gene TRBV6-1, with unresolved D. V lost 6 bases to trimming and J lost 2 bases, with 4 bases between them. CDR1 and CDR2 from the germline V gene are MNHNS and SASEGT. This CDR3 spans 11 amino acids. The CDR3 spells CASSRQETQYF. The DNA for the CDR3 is TGTGCCAGCAGCCGACAAGAGACCCAGTACTTC.

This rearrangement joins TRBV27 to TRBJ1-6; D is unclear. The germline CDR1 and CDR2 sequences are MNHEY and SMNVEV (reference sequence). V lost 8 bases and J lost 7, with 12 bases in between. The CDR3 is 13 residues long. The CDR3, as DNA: TGTGCCAGCGGCCGGTCGTTGAATTCACCCCTCCACTTT. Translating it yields CASGRSLNSPLHF.

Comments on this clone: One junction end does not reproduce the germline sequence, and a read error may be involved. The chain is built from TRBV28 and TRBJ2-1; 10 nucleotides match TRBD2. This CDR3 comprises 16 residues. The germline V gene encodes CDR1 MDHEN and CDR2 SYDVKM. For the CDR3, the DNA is TGTGCCGGCAGTCCCCCCTCTAGCGGGAGTTCAAATGAGCAGTTCTTC. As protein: CAGSPPSSGSSNEQFF.

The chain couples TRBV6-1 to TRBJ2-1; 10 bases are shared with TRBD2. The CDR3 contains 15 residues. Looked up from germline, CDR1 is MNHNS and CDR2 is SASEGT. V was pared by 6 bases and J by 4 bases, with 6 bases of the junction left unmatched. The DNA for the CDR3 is TGTGCCAGCAGAACGACTAGCGGGTTATACAATGAGCAGTTCTTC. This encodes CASRTTSGLYNEQFF.

In nucleotides, the CDR3 is TGTGCCAGCAGAGCTCAACCGAACACTGAAGCTTTCTTT. This codes for CASRAQPNTEAFF. The V and J genes are TRBV2 and TRBJ1-1; D is uncertain. The CDR3 runs 13 residues. Trimming took 6 bases from V and 1 from J, leaving 9 bases between them. Germline V gives CDR1 SNHLY, CDR2 FYNNEI.

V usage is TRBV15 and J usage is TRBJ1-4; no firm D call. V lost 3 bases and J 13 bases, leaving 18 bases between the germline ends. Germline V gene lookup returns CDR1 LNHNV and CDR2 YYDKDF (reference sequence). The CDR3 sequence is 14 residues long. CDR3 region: CATSRPGVAVGLFF. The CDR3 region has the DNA TGTGCCACCAGCAGGCCTGGGGTTGCCGTGGGACTGTTTTTT.

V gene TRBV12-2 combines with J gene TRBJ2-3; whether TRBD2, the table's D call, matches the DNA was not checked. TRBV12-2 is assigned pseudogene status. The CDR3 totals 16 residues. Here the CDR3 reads CASRLNCGGSTDTQYF. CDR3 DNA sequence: TGTGCAAGTCGCTTAAACTGCGGGGGTAGCACAGATACGCAGTATTTT.

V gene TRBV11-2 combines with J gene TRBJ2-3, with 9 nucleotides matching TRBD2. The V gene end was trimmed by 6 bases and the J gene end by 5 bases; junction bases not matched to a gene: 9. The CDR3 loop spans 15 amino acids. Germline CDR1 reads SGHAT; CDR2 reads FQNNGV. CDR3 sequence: CASRNSGSTEDTQYF. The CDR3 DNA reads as TGTGCCAGCAGGAATAGCGGGAGTACGGAAGATACGCAGTATTTT.

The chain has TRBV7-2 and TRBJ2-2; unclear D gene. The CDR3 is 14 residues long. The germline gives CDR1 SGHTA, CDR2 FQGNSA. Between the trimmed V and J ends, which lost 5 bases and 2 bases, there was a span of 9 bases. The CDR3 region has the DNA TGTGCCAGCAGCACCCGTCCAAACACCGGGGAGCTGTTTTTT. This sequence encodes CASSTRPNTGELFF. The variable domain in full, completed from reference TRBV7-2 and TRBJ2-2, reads GAGVSQSPSNKVTEKGKDVELRCDPISGHTALYWYRQSLGQGLEFLIYFQGNSAPDKSGLPSDRFSAERTGGSVSTLTIQRTQQEDSAVYLCASSTRPNTGELFFGEGSRLTVL.

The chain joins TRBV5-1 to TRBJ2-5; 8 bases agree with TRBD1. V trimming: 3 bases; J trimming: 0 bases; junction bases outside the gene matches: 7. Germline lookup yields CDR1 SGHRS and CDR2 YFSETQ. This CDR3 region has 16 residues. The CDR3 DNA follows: TGCGCCAGCAGCTCTTGGGACAGGTTGTACCAAGAGACCCAGTACTTC. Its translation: CASSSWDRLYQETQYF.

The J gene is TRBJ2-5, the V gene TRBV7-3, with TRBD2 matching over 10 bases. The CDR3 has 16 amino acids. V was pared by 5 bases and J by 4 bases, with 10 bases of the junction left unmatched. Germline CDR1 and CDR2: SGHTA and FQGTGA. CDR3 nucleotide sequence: TGTGCCAGCAGCAACAGCGGGAGGGCCCTCGGAGAGACCCAGTACTTC. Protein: CASSNSGRALGETQYF.

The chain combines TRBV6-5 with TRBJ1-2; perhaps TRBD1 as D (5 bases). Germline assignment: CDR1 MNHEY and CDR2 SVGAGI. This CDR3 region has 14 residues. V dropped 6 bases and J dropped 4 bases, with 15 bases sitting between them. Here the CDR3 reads CASSREWGTYGYTF. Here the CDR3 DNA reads TGTGCCAGCAGCCGAGAATGGGGGACCTATGGCTACACCTTC.

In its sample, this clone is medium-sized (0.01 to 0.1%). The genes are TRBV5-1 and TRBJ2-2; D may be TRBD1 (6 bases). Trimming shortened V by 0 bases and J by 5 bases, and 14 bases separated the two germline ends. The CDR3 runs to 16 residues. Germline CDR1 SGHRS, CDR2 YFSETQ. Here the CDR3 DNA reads TGCGCCAGCAGCTTGGGGCACAGGGTGAATACCGGGGAGCTGTTTTTT. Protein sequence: CASSLGHRVNTGELFF.

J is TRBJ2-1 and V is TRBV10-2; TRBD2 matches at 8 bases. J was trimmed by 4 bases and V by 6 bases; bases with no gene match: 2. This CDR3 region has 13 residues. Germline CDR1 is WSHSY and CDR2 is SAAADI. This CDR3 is CASRRLAYNEQFF. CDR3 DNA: TGCGCCAGCAGGCGACTAGCGTACAATGAGCAGTTCTTC.

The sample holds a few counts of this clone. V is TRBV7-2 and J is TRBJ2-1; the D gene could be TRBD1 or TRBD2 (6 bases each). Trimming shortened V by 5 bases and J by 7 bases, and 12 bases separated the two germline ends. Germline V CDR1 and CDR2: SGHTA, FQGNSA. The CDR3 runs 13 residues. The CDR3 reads CASSPIGGNEQFF. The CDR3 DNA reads TGTGCCAGCAGCCCCATAGGGGGGAATGAGCAGTTCTTC.

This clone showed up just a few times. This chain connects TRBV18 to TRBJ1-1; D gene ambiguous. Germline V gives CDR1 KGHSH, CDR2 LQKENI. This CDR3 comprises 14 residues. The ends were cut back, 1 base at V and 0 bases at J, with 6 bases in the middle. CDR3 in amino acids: CASSPRSVNTEAFF. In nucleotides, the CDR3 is TGTGCCAGCTCACCACGATCAGTGAACACTGAAGCTTTCTTT.

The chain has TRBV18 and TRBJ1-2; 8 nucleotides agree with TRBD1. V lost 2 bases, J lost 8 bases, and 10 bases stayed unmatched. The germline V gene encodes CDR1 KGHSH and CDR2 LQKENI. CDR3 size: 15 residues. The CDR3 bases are TGTGCCAGCTCACCAGAAACAGGGGGAGGACGCGGCTACACCTTC. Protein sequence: CASSPETGGGRGYTF.

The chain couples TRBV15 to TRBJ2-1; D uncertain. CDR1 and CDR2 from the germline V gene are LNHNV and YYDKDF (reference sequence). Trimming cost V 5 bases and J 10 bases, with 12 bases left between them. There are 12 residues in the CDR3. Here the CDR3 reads CATSLGWREQFF. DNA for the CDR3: TGTGCCACCAGCCTCGGTTGGCGGGAGCAGTTCTTC.